These 4 T cell receptor beta chains were sequenced from one sample in a study of molecular identifiers for immune sequencing clone quantification. From the PCR reads, TCRdb called clonotypes with MiXCR, one entry per CDR3 protein. The table shows approximately 550,000 distinct CDR3 sequences, with about 25% occurring only once. The sample consisted of naive CD8+ T cells from blood, with Jurkat cell RNA spiked in. This sample's subset: FACS-sorted CD8+CD4-CCR7+CD45RA+ naive T cells. Every receptor here comes from a human donor in good health. Some libraries in this study had Jurkat cell RNA spiked in.

The chain is built from TRBV30 and TRBJ2-7, with a possible D match to TRBD1 (6 bases). Germline V gene lookup returns CDR1 GTSNPN and CDR2 SVGIG (reference sequence). The CDR3 extends over 15 amino acids. The V end lost 3 bases, the J end lost 6 bases, and 21 bases lay between the germline ends. CDR3 sequence: CAWRPGPLTGSEQYF. Written as DNA, the CDR3 is TGTGCCTGGAGACCTGGCCCCCTGACAGGTTCCGAGCAGTACTTC.

This chain uses TRBV4-3 with TRBJ2-3; D is uncertain. Germline CDR1 and CDR2: LGHNA and YSLEER. Trimming pared 4 bases from V and 5 bases from J, leaving 16 bases between. This CDR3 is 15 amino acids long. CDR3 in amino acids: CASSPGVGWVDTQYF. The DNA for the CDR3 is TGCGCCAGCAGCCCCGGTGTAGGCTGGGTAGATACGCAGTATTTT.

The chain is built from TRBV20-1 and TRBJ2-7, with D unresolved. V was cut by 1 base and J by 1 base, with 8 bases left in between. Germline V lookup: CDR1 DFQATT, CDR2 SNEGSKA (reference sequence). This CDR3 is built from 13 residues. The CDR3 protein is CSARGVTSYEQYF. CDR3 DNA: TGCAGTGCTAGAGGGGTGACATCCTACGAGCAGTACTTC.

The V gene is TRBV19, the J gene TRBJ2-1; 12 bases agree with TRBD2. The V and J ends lost 3 bases and 9 bases, in that order; junction bases with no gene match: 18. There are 19 residues in the CDR3. CDR1 is LNHDA and CDR2 is SQIVND in the germline V gene (reference sequence). The CDR3 reads CASSIGYFGLAGGLGEQFF. CDR3 nucleotide sequence: TGTGCCAGTAGTATTGGGTATTTTGGGCTAGCGGGGGGGCTTGGTGAGCAGTTCTTC.